This TCR beta chain was documented in a study of blood T cell repertoires in COVID-19. The wider study: Sites in the United States, Italy and Spain provided acute and convalescent COVID-19 samples. The analysed material was cDNA or gDNA that came from T cells, B-cell-depleted T cells, or PBMCs.

Generated by immunoSEQ multiplex PCR, the TCRdb table keeps only in-frame clones and is missing some. The data show about 250,000 clones, about four fifths seen once. The CDR3 loop spans 12 amino acids. The V gene end was trimmed by 8 bases and the J gene end by 3 bases; junction bases not matched to a gene: 3. Per germline, CDR1 SEHNR and CDR2 FQNEAQ (reference sequence). The receptor comes from an elderly man with acute or convalescent COVID-19. The sequenced sample was peripheral blood. This chain connects TRBV7-9 to TRBJ2-5; TRBD1 aligns across 7 bases. Here the CDR3 DNA reads TGTGCCAGCGGGACAGCTGAAGAGACCCAGTACTTC. Protein product: CASGTAEETQYF.